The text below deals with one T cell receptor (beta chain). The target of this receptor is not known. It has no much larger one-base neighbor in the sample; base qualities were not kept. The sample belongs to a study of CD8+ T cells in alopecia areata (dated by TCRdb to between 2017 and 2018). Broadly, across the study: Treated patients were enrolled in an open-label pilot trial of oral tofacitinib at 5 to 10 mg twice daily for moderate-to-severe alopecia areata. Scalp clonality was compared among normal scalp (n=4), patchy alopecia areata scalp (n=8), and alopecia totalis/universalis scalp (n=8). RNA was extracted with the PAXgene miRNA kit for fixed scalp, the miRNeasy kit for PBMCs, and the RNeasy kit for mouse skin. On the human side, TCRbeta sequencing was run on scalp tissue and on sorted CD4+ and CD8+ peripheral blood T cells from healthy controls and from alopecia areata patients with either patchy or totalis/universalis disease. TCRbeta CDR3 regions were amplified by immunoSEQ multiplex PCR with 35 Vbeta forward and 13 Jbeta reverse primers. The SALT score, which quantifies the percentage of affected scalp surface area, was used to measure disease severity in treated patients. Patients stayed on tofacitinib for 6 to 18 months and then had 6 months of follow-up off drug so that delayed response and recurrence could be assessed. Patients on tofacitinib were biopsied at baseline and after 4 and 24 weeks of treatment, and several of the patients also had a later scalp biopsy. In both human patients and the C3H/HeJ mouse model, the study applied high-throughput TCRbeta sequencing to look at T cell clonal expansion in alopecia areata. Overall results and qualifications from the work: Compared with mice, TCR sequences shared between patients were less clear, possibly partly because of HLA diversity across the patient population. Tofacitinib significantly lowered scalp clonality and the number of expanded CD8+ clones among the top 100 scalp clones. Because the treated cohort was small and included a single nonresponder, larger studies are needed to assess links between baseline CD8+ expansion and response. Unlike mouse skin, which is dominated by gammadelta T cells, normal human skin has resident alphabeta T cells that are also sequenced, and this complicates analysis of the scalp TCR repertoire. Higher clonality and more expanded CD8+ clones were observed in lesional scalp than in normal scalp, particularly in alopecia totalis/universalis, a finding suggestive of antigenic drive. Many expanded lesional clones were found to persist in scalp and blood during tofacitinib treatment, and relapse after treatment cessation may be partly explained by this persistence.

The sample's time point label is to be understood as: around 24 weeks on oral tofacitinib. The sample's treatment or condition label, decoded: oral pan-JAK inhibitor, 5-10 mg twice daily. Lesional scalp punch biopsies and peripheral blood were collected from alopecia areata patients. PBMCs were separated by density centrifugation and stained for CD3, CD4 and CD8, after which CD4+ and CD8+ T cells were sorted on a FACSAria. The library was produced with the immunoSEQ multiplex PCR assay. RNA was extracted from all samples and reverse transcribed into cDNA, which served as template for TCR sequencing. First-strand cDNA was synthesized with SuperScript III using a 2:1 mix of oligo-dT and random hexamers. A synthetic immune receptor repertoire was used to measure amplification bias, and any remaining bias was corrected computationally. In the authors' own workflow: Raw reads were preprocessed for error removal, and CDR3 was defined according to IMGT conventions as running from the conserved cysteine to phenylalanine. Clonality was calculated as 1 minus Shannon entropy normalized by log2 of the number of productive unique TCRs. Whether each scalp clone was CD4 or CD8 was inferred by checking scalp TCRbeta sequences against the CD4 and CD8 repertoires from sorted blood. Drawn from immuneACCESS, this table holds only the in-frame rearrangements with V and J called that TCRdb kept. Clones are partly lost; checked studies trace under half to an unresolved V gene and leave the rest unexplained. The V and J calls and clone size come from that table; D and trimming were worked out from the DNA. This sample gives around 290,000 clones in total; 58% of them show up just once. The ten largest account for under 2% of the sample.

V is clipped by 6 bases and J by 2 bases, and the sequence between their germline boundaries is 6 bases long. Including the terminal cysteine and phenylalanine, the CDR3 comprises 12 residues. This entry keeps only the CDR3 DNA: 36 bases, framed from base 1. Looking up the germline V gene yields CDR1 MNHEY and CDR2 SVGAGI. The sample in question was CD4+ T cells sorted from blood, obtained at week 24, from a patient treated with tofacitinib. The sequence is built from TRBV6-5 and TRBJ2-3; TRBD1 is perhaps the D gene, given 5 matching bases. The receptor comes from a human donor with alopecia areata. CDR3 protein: CASRTATDTQYF. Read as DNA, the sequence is TGTGCCAGCAGGACAGCCACAGATACGCAGTATTTT.